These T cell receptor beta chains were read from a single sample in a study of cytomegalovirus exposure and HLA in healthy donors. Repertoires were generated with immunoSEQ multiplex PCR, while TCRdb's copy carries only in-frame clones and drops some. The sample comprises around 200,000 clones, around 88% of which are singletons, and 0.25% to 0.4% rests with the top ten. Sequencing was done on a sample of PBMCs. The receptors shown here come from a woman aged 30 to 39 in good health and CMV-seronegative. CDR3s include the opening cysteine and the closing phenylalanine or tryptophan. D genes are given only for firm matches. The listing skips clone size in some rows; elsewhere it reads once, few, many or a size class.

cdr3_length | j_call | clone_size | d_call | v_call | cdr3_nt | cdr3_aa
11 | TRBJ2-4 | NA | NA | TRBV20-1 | TGCAGTCTCCGAGTTGTAGACATTCAGTACTTC | CSLRVVDIQYF
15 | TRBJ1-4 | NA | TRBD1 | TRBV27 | TGTGCCAGCAGTCCCCTGGACAGGGCTAATGAAAAACTGTTTTTT | CASSPLDRANEKLFF
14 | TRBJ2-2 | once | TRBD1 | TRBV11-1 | TGTGCCAGCAGCAAGGGACAGGGTCACGGGGAGCTGTTTTTT | CASSKGQGHGELFF
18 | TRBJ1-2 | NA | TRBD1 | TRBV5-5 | TGTGCCAGCAGCCTAAGAGGGAATGGACAGGGCGGTGGGTATGGCTACACCTTC | CASSLRGNGQGGGYGYTF
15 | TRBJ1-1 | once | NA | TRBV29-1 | TGCAGCGTTTTAATCGAGGAAACCTGGGACACTGAAGCTTTCTTT | CSVLIEETWDTEAFF
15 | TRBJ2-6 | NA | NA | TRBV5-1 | TGCGCCAGCAGCTTGGGAGGGACTGGGGCCAACGTCCTGACTTTC | CASSLGGTGANVLTF
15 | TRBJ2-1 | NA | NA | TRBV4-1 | TGCGCCAGCAGCCCTCTAGGAATTACCTACAATGAGCAGTTCTTC | CASSPLGITYNEQFF
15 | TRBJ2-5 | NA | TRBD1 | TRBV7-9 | TGTGCCAGCAGCCCGGGACAGCGATTCCAAGAGACCCAGTACTTC | CASSPGQRFQETQYF
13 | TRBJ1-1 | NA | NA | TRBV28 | TGTGCCAGCCAGTTGACGGGTAACACTGAAGCTTTCTTT | CASQLTGNTEAFF
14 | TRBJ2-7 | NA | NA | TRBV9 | TGTGCCAGCAGCCCTAGAGGTGATGGATACGAGCAGTACTTC | CASSPRGDGYEQYF
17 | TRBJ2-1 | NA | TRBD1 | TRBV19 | TGTGCCAGTAGTCCCGACCGGGACAGGGTGCCCTACAATGAGCAGTTCTTC | CASSPDRDRVPYNEQFF
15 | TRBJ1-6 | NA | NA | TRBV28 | TGTGCCAGCAGTTCTGGAGGAACGGGCCTTTCACCCCTCCACTTT | CASSSGGTGLSPLHF
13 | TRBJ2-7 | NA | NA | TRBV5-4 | TGTGCCAGCAGCTCAAACAGCATCTACGAGCAGTACTTC | CASSSNSIYEQYF
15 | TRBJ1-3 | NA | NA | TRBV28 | TGTGCCAGCAGTTTAGGGGCCTTCTCTGGAAACACCATATATTTT | CASSLGAFSGNTIYF
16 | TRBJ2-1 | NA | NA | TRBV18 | TGTGCCAGCTCACCAAAAGACGCAGGGTACAAAAATGAGCAGTTCTTC | CASSPKDAGYKNEQFF
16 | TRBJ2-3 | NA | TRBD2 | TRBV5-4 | TGTGCCAGCAGCCCTTTCCACGGGAGGTCGGCAGATACGCAGTATTTT | CASSPFHGRSADTQYF
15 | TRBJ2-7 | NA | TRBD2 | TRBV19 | TGTGCCAGTAGCTGGCGGACTAGCGGAACCTACGAGCAGTACTTC | CASSWRTSGTYEQYF
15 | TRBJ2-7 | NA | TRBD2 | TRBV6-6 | TGTGCCAGCAGTTACCGGACTAGCGGGAGTTCCGAGCAGTACTTC | CASSYRTSGSSEQYF
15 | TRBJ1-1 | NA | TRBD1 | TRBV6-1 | TGTGCCAGCAGTGGGAGGGACAGGCTGAACACTGAAGCTTTCTTT | CASSGRDRLNTEAFF
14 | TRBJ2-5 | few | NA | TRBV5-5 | TGTGCCAGCAGCTTGATAGGGGGGGTGGAGACCCAGTACTTC | CASSLIGGVETQYF
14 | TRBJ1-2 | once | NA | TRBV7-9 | TGTGCCAGCAGAATAGCAAGGGGATTTGGTGGCTACACCTTC | CASRIARGFGGYTF
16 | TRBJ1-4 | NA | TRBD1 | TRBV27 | TGTGCCAGCAGTCCCTCCCGGGACAGGGGCCATGAAAAACTGTTTTTT | CASSPSRDRGHEKLFF
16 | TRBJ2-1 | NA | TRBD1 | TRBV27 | TGTGCCAGCAGTTTCAAAGGGACAGGCGGCTACAATGAGCAGTTCTTC | CASSFKGTGGYNEQFF
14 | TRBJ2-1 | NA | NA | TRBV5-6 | TGTGCCAGCAGGCTCGGAGGAGGCTACAATGAGCAGTTCTTC | CASRLGGGYNEQFF
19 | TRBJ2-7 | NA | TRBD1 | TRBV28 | TGTGCCAGCAGTCACCCCGTCCGACAGGGGGCACAGTGGTCCTACGAGCAGTACTTC | CASSHPVRQGAQWSYEQYF
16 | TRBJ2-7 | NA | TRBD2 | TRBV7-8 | TGTGCCAGCAGCGCCCGACTAGCGGGAGACACCTACGAGCAGTACTTC | CASSARLAGDTYEQYF
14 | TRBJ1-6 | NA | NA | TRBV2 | TGTGCCAGCAGCGTCAGGGTTAATAATTCACCCCTCCACTTT | CASSVRVNNSPLHF
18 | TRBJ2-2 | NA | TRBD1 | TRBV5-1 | TGCGCCAGCAGCTTACCAGGGGGCTTATCCCGGGGCACCGGGGAGCTGTTTTTT | CASSLPGGLSRGTGELFF
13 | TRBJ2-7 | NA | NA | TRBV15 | TGTGCCACCAGCAGAGACGGAGGCTCCGAGCAGTACTTC | CATSRDGGSEQYF
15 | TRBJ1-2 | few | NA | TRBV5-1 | TGCGCCAGCAGCATCTCCCAGCCAGGGGACTATGGCTACACCTTC | CASSISQPGDYGYTF
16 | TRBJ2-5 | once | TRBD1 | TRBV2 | TGTGCCAGCACCAGAGAATTGGACAGGGGGCGAGAGACCCAGTACTTC | CASTRELDRGRETQYF
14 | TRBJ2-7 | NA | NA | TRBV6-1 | TGTGCCAGCACCCTATGGGGAGGGGGGGTCGAGCAGTACTTC | CASTLWGGGVEQYF
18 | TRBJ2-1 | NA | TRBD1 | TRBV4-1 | TGCGCCAGCAGCCAAGTTTGGGCAACGCCAGGACAGGGTGATGAGCAGTTCTTC | CASSQVWATPGQGDEQFF
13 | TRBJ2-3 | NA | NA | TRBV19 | TGTGCCAGTAGTCCCGGGTCTGCAGATACGCAGTATTTT | CASSPGSADTQYF
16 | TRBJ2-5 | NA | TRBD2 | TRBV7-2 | TGTGCCAGCAGCTTATACCAGGCGGGAGCAGGGGAGACCCAGTACTTC | CASSLYQAGAGETQYF
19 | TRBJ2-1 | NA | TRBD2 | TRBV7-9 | TGTGCCAGCAGCTTAGAGGGGACTAGAATTCCTAGCTCCTACAATGAGCAGTTCTTC | CASSLEGTRIPSSYNEQFF
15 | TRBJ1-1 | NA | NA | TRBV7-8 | TGTGCCAGCAGCTTCGGAGGACCCATGAACACTGAAGCTTTCTTT | CASSFGGPMNTEAFF
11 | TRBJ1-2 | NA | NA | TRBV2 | TGTGCCAGCAGACAGTACTATGGCTACACCTTC | CASRQYYGYTF
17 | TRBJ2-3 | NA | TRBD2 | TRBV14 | TGTGCCAGCAGCCAAAGACTAGCGGGAGGGGGCACAGATACGCAGTATTTT | CASSQRLAGGGTDTQYF
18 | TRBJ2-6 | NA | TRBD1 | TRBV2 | TGTGCCAGCAGTATCTACAGGACAGGGGTCTCTGGGGCCAACGTCCTGACTTTC | CASSIYRTGVSGANVLTF
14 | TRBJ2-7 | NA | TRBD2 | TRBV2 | TGTGCCAGCAGCCGACTAGCGGAACCCTCCGAGCAGTACTTC | CASSRLAEPSEQYF
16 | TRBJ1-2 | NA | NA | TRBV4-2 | TGTGCCAGCAGCCAGATGACTTTGTGGCCGCGACATGGCTACACCTTC | CASSQMTLWPRHGYTF
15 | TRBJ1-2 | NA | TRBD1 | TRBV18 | TGTGCCAGCTCACCATCCTCGGGACAGAACTATGGCTACACCTTC | CASSPSSGQNYGYTF
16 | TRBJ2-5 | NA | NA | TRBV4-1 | TGCGCCAGCGGCCAAGGCTTTAGGACAGAGAACGCCTATCAGTACTTC | CASGQGFRTENAYQYF
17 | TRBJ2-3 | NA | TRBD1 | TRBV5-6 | TGTGCCAGCAGCTCCTCGGACCGGGACAGAACCACAGATACGCAGTATTTT | CASSSSDRDRTTDTQYF
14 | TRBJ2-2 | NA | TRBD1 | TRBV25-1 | TGTGCCAGCAGGTCGGACAGGGAAATCGGGGAGCTGTTTTTT | CASRSDREIGELFF
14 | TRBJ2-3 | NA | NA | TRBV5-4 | TGTGCCAGCAGCTCAAAACTCAGCACAGATACGCAGTATTTT | CASSSKLSTDTQYF
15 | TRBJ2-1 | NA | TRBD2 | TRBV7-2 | TGTGCCAGCAGCAAACTAGCGGGGTTCTACAATGAGCAGTTCTTC | CASSKLAGFYNEQFF
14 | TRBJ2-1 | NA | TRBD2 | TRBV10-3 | TGTGCCATCAGTGTGGGGGGGGATTACAATGAGCAGTTCTTC | CAISVGGDYNEQFF
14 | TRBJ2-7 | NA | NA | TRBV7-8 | TGTGCCAGCAGCTTGGAGGGGCTTACCTACGAGCAGTACTTC | CASSLEGLTYEQYF
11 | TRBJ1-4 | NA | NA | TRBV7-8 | TGTGCCAGCAGCCTGAATGAAAAACTGTTTTTT | CASSLNEKLFF
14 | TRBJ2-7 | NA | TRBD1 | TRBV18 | TGTGCCAGCTCGAGGGACAGGGCAACCTACGAGCAGTACTTC | CASSRDRATYEQYF
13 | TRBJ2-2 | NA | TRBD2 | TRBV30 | TGTGCCTGCGGGACTACCGGGCACGGGGAGCTGTTTTTT | CACGTTGHGELFF
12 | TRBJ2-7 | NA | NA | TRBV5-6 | TGTGCCAGCAGCTTCAGCAGGTTGGAGCAGTACTTC | CASSFSRLEQYF
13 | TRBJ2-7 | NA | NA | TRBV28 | TGTGCCAGCAGTTTAAGTTGGCAGGGCGAGCAGTACTTC | CASSLSWQGEQYF
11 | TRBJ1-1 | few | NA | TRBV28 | TGTGCCAGCAGCTCCAGTTCAAAAGCTTTCTTT | CASSSSSKAFF
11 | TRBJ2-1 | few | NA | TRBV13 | TGTGCCAGCAGCTTCAATAATGAGCAGTTCTTC | CASSFNNEQFF
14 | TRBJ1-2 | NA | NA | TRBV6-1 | TGTGCCAGCAGCCGTCTATCTATTGACTATGGCTACACCTTC | CASSRLSIDYGYTF
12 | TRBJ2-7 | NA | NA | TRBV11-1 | TGTGCCAGCAGCTTACTAGAACGCGAGCAGTACTTC | CASSLLEREQYF
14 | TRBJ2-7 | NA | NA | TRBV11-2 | TGTGCCAGCAGCCCCCCCGGGACTGCCTACGAGCAGTACTTC | CASSPPGTAYEQYF